This T cell receptor (beta chain) was sequenced in a study of blood T cells in healthy people across ages. Sample-barcoded 5' priming and a J-beta primer mix drove a second PCR of about 6 to 12 cycles. TCRdb re-derived calls from the 5' RACE reads in MiXCR, one entry per CDR3 protein. Among roughly 790,000 distinct CDR3 sequences listed, around 40% were seen once. With V trimmed by 5 bases and J by 3 bases, 6 bases remained unmatched. The germline CDR1 and CDR2 sequences are DFQATT and SNEGSKA (reference sequence). CDR3 length: 15 amino acids. The gene calls are TRBV20-1 and TRBJ2-5; TRBD2 agrees at 13 bases. This clonotype was obtained from a woman aged 60-75 years in good health. Sample: blood. The CDR3 DNA reads as TGCAGTGCTTCGGGACTAGCGGGACTAGAAGAGACCCAGTACTTC. Residues: CSASGLAGLEETQYF.